Listed below are T cell receptor beta chains from one sample, sequenced in a study of control samples from healthy donors and cancer patients. Clones were sequenced by immunoSEQ multiplex PCR, and TCRdb holds only the in-frame ones, with some missing. Of 95,000 to 150,000 clones in the sample, approximately 90% are singletons; the top ten hold 3.4%. The sample was blood. The receptor set was obtained from a middle-aged man in good health. Both conserved end residues are part of each CDR3. D genes are given only for firm matches. Clone size, where shown, is once, few, many, or a class for clones that have expanded.

v_call,j_call,clone_size,d_call,cdr3_nt,cdr3_aa
TRBV19,TRBJ2-1,.,TRBD2,TGTGCCAGTAGTATAGTCCCTAGCGGGGGGGCTTCCAACAATGAGCAGTTCTTC,CASSIVPSGGASNNEQFF
TRBV10-3,TRBJ1-2,.,.,TGTGCCATCAGTGAGTCCGGCTCTAACTATGGCTACACCTTC,CAISESGSNYGYTF
TRBV15,TRBJ1-1,.,.,TGTGCCACCAGCAGAGGACGAGGGAACACTGAAGCTTTCTTT,CATSRGRGNTEAFF
TRBV5-5,TRBJ2-1,.,.,TGTGCCAGCAGCTTGGCGGCGGCGCCTAGCTCCTACAATGAGCAGTTCTTC,CASSLAAAPSSYNEQFF
TRBV15,TRBJ1-1,.,.,TGTGCCACCAGCAGAGATAACGGCCAAGCTTTCTTT,CATSRDNGQAFF
TRBV7-9,TRBJ2-1,few,TRBD2,TGTGCCAGCAGCCATCGGGGACTAGAGGTCAATGAGCAGTTCTTC,CASSHRGLEVNEQFF
TRBV5-1,TRBJ1-4,.,.,TGCGCCAGCAGCATCGGGACCGTTGAAAAACTGTTTTTT,CASSIGTVEKLFF
TRBV10-1,TRBJ2-1,.,.,TGCGCCAGCAGTGAGTCAAACCATGAGCAGTTCTTC,CASSESNHEQFF
TRBV30,TRBJ2-1,.,TRBD2,TGTGCCTGGAGTGTGGAAATGAGACTAGCGGGGGGGCCTAATGAGCAGTTCTTC,CAWSVEMRLAGGPNEQFF
TRBV11-2,TRBJ1-5,.,.,TGTGCCAGCAGCTTCGAAGGGAACAATCAGCCCCAGCATTTT,CASSFEGNNQPQHF